The entry that follows covers one T cell receptor (beta chain) sequence. Antigen specificity is unknown. The time point: new active TB diagnosis, blood taken before or within 7 days of starting treatment. Patients were newly diagnosed, HIV-seronegative, and aged 18 or older. Repertoires were generated with immunoSEQ multiplex PCR, while TCRdb's copy carries only in-frame clones and drops some. This sample has fewer than 35,000 clones, with about 84% found just once. Germline V gene sequence: CDR1 MDHEN, CDR2 SYDVKM. Trimming shortened V by 2 bases and J by 0 bases, and 10 bases separated the two germline ends. The CDR3 has 15 residues. The sample originates from a study of T cells in tuberculosis. Study-level points and caveats: GMM-specific TCRs were nearer to active tuberculosis alpha repertoires, suggesting expansion. The TCR-beta difference was not significant; alpha differences partly reflected length. Selection depended on which cryopreserved specimens were available.

The sample in question was PBMCs, obtained at tuberculosis diagnosis. This clonotype was obtained from an adult with tuberculosis. The chain couples TRBV28 to TRBJ2-5; TRBD2 might be the D (6 bases). CDR3 in DNA: TGTGCCAGCAGTTTAGCGGGATGGTACCAAGAGACCCAGTACTTC. Translation gives CASSLAGWYQETQYF.